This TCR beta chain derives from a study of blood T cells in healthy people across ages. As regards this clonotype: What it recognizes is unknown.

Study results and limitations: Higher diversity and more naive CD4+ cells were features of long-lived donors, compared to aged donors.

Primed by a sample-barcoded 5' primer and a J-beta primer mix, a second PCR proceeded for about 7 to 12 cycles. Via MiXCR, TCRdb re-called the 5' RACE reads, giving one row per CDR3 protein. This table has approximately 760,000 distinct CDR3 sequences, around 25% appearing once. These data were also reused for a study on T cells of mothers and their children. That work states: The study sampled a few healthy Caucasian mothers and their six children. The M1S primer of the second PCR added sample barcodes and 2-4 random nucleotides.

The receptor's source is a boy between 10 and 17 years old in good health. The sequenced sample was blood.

CDR3 nucleotides: TGTGCCAGTAGTATCTCGACAGGAGCAGAATGGTGGCAGTACTTC. Protein: CASSISTGAEWWQYF. The rearrangement uses TRBV19 and TRBJ2-5, with D possibly TRBD1 on 6 matching bases. Germline-derived CDR1 and CDR2 are LNHDA and SQIVND (reference sequence). The CDR3 consists of 15 residues. The V end was cut by 3 bases, the J end by 11 bases, with 22 bases between.